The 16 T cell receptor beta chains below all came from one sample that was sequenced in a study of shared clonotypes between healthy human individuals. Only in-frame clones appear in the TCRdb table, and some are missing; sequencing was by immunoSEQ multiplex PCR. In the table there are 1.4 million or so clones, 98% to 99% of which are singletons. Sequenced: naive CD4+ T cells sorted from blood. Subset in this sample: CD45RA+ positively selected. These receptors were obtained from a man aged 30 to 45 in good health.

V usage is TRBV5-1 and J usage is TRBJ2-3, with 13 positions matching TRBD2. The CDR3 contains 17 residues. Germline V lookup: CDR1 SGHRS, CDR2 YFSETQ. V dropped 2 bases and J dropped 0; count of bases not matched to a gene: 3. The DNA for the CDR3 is TGCGCCAGCAGCTTCGGGACTAGCGGGACTAGCACAGATACGCAGTATTTT. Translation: CASSFGTSGTSTDTQYF. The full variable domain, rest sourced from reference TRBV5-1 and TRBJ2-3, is KAGVTQTPRYLIKTRGQQVTLSCSPISGHRSVSWYQQTPGQGLQFLFEYFSETQRNKGNFPGRFSGRQFSNSRSEMNVSTLELGDSALYLCASSFGTSGTSTDTQYFGPGTRLTVL.

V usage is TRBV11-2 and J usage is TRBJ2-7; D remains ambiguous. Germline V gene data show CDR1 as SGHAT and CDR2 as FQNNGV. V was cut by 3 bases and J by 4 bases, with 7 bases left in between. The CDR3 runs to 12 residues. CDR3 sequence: CASSFKSYEQYF. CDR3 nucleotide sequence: TGTGCCAGCAGCTTTAAAAGTTACGAGCAGTACTTC.

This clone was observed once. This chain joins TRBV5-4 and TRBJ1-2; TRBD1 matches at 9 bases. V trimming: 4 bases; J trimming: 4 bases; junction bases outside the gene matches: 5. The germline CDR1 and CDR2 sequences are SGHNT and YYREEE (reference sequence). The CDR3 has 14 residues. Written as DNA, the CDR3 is TGTGCCAGCAGCACGGACAGGGGTAGCTATGGCTACACCTTC. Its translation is CASSTDRGSYGYTF.

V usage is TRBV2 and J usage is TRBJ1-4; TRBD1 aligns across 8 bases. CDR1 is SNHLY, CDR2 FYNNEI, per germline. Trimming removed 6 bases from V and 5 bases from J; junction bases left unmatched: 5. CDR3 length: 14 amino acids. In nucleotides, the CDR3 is TGTGCCAGCAGGCGACAGGGGAAAAATGAAAAACTGTTTTTT. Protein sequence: CASRRQGKNEKLFF.

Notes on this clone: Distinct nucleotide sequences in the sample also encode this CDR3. CDR3 DNA: TGTGCCTGGAGAGGACAGGGTTCCTACGAGCAGTACTTC. Translating gives CAWRGQGSYEQYF. The chain carries TRBV30 and TRBJ2-7; 8 positions agree with TRBD1. The CDR3 is made up of 13 amino acids. With V trimmed by 3 bases and J by 1 base, 2 bases remained unmatched. CDR1 is GTSNPN, CDR2 SVGIG, per germline (reference sequence).

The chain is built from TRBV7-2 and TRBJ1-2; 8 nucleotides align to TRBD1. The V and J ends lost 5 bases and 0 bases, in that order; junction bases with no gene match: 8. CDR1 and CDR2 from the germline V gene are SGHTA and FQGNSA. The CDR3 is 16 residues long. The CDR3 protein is CASSPDRALPNYGYTF. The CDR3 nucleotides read TGTGCCAGCAGCCCGGACAGGGCGCTACCTAACTATGGCTACACCTTC.

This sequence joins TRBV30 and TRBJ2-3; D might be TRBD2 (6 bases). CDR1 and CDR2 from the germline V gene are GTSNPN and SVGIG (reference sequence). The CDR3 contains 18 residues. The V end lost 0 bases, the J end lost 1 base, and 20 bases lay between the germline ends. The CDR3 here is CAWSVRRIGGIRTDTQYF. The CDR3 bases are TGTGCCTGGAGTGTACGACGTATTGGCGGGATCCGCACAGATACGCAGTATTTT.

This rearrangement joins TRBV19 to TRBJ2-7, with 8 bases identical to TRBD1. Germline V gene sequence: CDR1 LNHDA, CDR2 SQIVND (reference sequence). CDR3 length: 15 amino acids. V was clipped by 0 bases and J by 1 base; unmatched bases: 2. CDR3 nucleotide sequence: TGTGCCAGTAGTATAGAGGGGACAGGTTCCTACGAGCAGTACTTC. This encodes CASSIEGTGSYEQYF.

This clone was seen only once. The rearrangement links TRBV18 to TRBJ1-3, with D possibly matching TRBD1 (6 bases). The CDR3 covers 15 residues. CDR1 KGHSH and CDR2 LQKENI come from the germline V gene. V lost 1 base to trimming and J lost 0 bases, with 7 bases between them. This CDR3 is CASSPLRGSGNTIYF. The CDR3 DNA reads TGTGCCAGCTCACCACTCAGGGGCTCTGGAAACACCATATATTTT.

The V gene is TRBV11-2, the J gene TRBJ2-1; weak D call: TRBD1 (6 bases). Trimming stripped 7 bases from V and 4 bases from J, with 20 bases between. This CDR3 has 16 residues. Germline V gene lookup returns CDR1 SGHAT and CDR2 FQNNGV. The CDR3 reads CASKGLRGSSYNEQFF. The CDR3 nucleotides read TGTGCCAGCAAAGGACTCAGGGGCAGCAGTTACAATGAGCAGTTCTTC.

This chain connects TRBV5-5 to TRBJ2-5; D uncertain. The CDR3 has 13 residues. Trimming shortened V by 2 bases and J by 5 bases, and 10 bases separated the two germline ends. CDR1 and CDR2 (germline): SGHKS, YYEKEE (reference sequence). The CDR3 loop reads CASSLASTETQYF. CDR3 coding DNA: TGTGCCAGCAGCTTAGCTAGTACGGAGACCCAGTACTTC. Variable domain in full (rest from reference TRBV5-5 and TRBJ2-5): DAGVTQSPTHLIKTRGQQVTLRCSPISGHKSVSWYQQVLGQGPQFIFQYYEKEERGRGNFPDRFSARQFPNYSSELNVNALLLGDSALYLCASSLASTETQYFGPGTRLLVL.

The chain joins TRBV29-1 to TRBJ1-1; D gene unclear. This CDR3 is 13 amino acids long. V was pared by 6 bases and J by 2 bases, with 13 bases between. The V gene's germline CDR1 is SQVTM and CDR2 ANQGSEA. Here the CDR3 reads CSVQDNLNTEAFF. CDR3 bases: TGCAGCGTGCAGGATAACCTAAACACTGAAGCTTTCTTT.

The CDR3 nucleotides read TGTGCCATCAGTGAGACACAGGGTGTACACTATGGCTACACCTTC. The encoded protein is CAISETQGVHYGYTF. The chain employs TRBV10-3 and TRBJ1-2, with D maybe TRBD1 (6 bases). CDR1 ENHRY and CDR2 SYGVKD come from the germline V gene. The CDR3 covers 15 residues. Trimming shortened V by 2 bases and J by 3 bases, and 13 bases separated the two germline ends.

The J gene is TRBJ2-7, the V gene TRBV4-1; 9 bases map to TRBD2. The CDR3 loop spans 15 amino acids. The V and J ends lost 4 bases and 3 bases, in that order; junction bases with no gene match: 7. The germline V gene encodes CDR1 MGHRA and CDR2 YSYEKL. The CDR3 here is CASSRGAGGVYEQYF. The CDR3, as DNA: TGCGCCAGCAGCCGGGGGGCGGGAGGGGTCTACGAGCAGTACTTC.

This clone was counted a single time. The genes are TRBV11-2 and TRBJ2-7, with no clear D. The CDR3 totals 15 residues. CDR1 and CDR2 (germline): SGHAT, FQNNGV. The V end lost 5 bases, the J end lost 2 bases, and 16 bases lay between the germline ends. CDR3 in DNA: TGTGCCAGCAGCGCAGACTCCCGCTTAGCCTACGAGCAGTACTTC. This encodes CASSADSRLAYEQYF.

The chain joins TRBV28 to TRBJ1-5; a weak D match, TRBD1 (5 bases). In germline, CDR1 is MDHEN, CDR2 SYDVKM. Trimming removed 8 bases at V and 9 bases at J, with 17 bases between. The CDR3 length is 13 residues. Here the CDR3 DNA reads TGTGCCAGCTGGAGGGACCGAGGTCGGCCCCAGCATTTT. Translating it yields CASWRDRGRPQHF.